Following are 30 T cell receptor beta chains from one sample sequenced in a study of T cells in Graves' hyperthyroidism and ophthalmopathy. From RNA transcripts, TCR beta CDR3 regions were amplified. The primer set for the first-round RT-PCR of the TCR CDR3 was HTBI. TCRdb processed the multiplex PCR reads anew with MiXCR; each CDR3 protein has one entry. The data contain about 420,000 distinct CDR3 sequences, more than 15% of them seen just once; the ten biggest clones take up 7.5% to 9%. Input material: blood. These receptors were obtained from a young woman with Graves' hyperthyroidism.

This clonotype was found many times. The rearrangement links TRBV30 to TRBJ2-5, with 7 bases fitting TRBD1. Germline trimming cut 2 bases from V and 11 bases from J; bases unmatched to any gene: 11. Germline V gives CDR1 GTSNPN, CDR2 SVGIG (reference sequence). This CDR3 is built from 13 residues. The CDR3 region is CAWSITQGLTQYF. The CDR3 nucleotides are TGTGCCTGGAGTATTACACAGGGGTTGACTCAGTACTTC.

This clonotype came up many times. The CDR3: CASSQTSRGTNEKLFF. Here the CDR3 DNA reads TGTGCCAGCAGCCAAACGAGCCGAGGAACTAATGAAAAACTGTTTTTT. J is TRBJ1-4 and V is TRBV3-1; D uncertain. The CDR3 length is 16 residues. The V gene lost 2 bases and the J gene lost 1 base, with 11 bases spanning the gap. Germline CDR1 LGHDT, CDR2 YNNKEL (reference sequence).

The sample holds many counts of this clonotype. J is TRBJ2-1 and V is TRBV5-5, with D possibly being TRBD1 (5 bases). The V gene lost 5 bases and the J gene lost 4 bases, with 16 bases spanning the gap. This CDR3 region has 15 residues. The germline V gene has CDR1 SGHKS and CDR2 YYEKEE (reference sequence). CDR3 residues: CASSPAGRAYNEQFF. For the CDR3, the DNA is TGTGCCAGCAGTCCGGCCGGCAGGGCGTACAATGAGCAGTTCTTC.

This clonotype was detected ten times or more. The CDR3 bases are TGTGCCTGGAAGCCCCGACAGCGCGATCAGCCCCAGCATTTT. Its protein is CAWKPRQRDQPQHF. V and J are TRBV30 and TRBJ1-5, with D possibly matching TRBD1 (5 bases). The CDR3 has 14 amino acids. V gave up 4 bases and J gave up 5 bases, with 15 bases separating them. Germline CDR1 is GTSNPN and CDR2 is SVGIG (reference sequence).

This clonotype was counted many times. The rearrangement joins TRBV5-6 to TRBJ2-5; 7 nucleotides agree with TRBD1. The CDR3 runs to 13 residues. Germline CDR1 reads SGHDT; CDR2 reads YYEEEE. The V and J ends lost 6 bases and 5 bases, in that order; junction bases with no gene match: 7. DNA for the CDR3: TGTGCCAGCAACCGACAGGGTACCGAGACCCAGTACTTC. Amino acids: CASNRQGTETQYF.

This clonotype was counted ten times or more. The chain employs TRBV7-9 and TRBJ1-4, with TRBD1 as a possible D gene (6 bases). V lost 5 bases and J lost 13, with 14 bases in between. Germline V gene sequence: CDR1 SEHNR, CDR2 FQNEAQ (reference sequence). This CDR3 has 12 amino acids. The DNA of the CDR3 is TGTGCCAGCAGCGTGCCAGGGGCTGTACTGTTTTTT. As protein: CASSVPGAVLFF.

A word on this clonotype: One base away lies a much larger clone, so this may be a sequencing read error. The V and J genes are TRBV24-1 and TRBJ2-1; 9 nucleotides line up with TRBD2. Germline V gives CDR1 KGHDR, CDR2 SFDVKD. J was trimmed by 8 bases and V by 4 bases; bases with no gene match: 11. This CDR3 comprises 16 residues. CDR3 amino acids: CATSDHASGRIDEQFF. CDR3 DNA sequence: TGTGCCACCAGTGACCACGCCAGCGGGAGGATTGATGAGCAGTTCTTC.

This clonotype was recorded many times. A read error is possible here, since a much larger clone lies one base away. The CDR3 sequence is CASSHRNSYEQYF. The CDR3 DNA sequence: TGTGCCAGCAGCCACCGGAACTCCTACGAGCAGTACTTC. The V and J genes are TRBV14 and TRBJ2-7; D not certain. The CDR3 sequence is 13 residues long. Germline values: CDR1 SGHDN, CDR2 FVKESK. V lost 3 bases and J 0 bases, leaving 6 bases between the germline ends.

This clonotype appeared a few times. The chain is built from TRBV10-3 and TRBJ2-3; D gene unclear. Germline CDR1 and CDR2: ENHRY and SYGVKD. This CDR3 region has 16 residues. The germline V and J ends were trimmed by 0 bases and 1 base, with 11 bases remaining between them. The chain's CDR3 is CAISESLSAGTDTQYF. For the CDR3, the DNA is TGTGCCATCAGTGAGTCGTTGAGCGCGGGCACAGATACGCAGTATTTT.

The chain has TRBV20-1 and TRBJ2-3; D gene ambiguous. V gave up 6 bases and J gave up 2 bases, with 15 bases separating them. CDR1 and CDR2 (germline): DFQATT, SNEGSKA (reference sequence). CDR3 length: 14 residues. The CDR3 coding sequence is TGCAGTGCGAACCGACACTCGCACACAGATACGCAGTATTTT. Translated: CSANRHSHTDTQYF.

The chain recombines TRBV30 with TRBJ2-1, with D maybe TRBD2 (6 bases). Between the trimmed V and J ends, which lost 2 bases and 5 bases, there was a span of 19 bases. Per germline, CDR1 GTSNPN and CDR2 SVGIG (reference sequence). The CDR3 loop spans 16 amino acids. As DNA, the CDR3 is TGTGCCTGGAGTACCTATAGCGGAGGACCTAACAATGAGCAGTTCTTC. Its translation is CAWSTYSGGPNNEQFF.

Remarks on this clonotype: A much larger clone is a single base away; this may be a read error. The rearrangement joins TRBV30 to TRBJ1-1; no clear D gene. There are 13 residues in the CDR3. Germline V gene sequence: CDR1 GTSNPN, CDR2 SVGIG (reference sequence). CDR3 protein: CAWGKDRYTEALF. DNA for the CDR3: TGTGCCTGGGGGAAAGACCGATACACTGAAGCTCTCTTT.

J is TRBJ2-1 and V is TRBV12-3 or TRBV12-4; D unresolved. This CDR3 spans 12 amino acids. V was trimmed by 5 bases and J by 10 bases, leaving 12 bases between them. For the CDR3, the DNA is TGTGCCAGCAGTAGGGATTTCGCCGAGCAGTTCTTC. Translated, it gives CASSRDFAEQFF.

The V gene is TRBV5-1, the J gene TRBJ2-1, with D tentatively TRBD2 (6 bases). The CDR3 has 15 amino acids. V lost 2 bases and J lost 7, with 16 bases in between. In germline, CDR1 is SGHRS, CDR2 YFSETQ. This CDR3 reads CASSLLGGLSNEQFF. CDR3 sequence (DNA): TGCGCCAGCAGCTTACTGGGGGGACTCTCGAATGAGCAGTTCTTC.

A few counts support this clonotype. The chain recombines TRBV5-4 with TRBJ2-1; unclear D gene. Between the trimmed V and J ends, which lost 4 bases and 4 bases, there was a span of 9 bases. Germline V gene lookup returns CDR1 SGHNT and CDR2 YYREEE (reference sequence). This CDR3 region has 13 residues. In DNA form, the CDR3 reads TGTGCCAGCAGCCGAATTAGGTACAATGAGCAGTTCTTC. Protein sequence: CASSRIRYNEQFF.

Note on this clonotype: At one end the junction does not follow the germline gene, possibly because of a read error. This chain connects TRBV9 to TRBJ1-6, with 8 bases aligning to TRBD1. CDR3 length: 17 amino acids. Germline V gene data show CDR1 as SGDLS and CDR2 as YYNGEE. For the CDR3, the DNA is TGTGCCAGCAGCGCCTACAGGGGGAGCTCCTATCATTCACCCCTCCACTTT. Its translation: CASSAYRGSSYHSPLHF.

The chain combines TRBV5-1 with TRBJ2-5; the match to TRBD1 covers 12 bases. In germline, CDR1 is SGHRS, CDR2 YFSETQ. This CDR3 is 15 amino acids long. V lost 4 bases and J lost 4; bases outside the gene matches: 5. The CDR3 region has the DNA TGCGCCAGCAGCGTGCCGGGACAGGGGGCAGAGACCCAGTACTTC. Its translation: CASSVPGQGAETQYF.

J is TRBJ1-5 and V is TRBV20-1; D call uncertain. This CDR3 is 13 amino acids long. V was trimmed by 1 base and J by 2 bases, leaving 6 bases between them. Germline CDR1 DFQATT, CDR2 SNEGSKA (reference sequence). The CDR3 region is CSARGVGNQPQHF. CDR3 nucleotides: TGCAGTGCTAGAGGGGTCGGCAATCAGCCCCAGCATTTT.

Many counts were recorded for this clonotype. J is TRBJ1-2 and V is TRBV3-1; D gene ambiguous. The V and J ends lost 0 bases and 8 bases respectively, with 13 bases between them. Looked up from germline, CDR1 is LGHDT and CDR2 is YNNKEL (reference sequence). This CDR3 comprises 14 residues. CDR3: CASSQDGGNEGYTF. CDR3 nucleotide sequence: TGTGCCAGCAGCCAAGATGGCGGGAATGAGGGCTACACCTTC. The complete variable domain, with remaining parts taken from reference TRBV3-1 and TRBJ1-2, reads DTAVSQTPKYLVTQMGNDKSIKCEQNLGHDTMYWYKQDSKKFLKIMFSYNNKELIINETVPNRFSPKSPDKAHLNLHINSLELGDSAVYFCASSQDGGNEGYTFGSGTRLTVV.

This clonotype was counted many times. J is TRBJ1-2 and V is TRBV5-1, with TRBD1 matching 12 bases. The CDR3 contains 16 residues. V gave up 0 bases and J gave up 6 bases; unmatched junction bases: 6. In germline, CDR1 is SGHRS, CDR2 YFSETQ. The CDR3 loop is CASSLVGTGGANGYTF. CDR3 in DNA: TGCGCCAGCAGCTTGGTGGGGACAGGGGGCGCGAATGGCTACACCTTC.

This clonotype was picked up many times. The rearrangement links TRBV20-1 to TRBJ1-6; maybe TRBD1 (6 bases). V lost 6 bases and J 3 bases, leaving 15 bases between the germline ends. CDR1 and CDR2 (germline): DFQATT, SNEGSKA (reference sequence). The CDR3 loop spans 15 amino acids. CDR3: CSAPGPRGYNSPLHF. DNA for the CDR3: TGCAGTGCCCCCGGGCCCAGGGGCTATAATTCACCCCTCCACTTT.

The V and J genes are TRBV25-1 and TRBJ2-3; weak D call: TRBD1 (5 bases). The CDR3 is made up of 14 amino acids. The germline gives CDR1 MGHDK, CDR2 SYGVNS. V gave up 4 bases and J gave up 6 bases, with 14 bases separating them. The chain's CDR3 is CASSGKSTEDTQYF. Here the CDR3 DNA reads TGTGCCAGCAGTGGAAAATCGACAGAGGATACGCAGTATTTT.

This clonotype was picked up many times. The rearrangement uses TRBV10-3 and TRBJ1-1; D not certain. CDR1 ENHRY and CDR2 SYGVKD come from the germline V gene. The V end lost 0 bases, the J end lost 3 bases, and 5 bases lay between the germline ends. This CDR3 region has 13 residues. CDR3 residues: CAISESEDTEAFF. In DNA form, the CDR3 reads TGTGCCATCAGTGAGTCTGAGGACACTGAAGCTTTCTTT.

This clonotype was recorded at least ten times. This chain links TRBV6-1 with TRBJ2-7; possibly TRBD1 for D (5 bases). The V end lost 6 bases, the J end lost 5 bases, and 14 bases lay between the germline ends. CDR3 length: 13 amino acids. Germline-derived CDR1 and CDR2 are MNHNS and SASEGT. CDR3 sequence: CASSTLPGNEQYF. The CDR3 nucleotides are TGTGCCAGCAGCACCCTTCCAGGGAACGAGCAGTACTTC.

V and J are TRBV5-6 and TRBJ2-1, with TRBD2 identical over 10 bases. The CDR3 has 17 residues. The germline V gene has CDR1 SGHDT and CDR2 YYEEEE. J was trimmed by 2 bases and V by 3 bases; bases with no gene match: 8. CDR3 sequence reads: CASSYDSGGFPYNEQFF. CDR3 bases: TGTGCCAGCAGCTACGATAGCGGGGGGTTCCCCTACAATGAGCAGTTCTTC.

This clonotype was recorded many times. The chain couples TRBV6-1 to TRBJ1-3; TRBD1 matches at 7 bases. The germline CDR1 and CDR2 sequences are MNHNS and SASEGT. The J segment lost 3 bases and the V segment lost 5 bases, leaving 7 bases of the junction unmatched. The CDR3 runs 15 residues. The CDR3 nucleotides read TGTGCCAGCAGTACATGGACAGGTCTTGGAAACACCATATATTTT. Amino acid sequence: CASSTWTGLGNTIYF.

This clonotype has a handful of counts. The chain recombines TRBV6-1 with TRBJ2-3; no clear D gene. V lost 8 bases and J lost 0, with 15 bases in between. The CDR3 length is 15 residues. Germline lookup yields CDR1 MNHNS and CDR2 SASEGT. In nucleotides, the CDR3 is TGTGCCAGCTGCCTGCAGTCGACTAGCACAGATACGCAGTATTTT. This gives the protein CASCLQSTSTDTQYF.

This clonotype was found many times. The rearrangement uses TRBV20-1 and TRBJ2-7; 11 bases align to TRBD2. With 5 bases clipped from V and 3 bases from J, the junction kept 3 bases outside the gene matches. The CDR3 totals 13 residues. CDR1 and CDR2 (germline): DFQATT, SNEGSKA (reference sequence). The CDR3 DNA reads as TGCAGTGCTTCCGGGACTAGCGGCTACGAGCAGTACTTC. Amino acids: CSASGTSGYEQYF.

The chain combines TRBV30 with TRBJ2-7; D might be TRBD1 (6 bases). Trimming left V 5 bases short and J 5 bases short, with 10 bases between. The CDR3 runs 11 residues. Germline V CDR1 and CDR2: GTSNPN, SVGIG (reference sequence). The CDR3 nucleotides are TGTGCCTGGCAGGACAGAAACGAGCAGTACTTC. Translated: CAWQDRNEQYF.

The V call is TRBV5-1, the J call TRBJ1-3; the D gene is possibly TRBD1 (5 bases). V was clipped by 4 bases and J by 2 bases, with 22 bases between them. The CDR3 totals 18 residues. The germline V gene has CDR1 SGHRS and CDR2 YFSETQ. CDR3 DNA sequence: TGCGCCAGCAGCCTTCATTGGGATTTATCGGGGCCTGGAAACACCATATATTTT. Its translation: CASSLHWDLSGPGNTIYF.